This note documents a single T cell receptor beta chain sequence. Its antigen is undetermined. Naive CD8 cells were CD45RO-negative, positively selected for CCR7, excluding terminally differentiated effector memory CD45RA+ cells. This specimen comes from a study of shared clonotypes between healthy human individuals. For the study at large: Per donor, three plates held CD4 naive cells, three held CD4 memory, two held CD8 naive and one held CD8 memory.

Overall study results and limits: Genetic and exposure-history diversity was limited by the small donor number.

In the authors' workflow: As immunoSEQ supplied junction-only sequences (without quality scores), filtering differed. The method was immunoSEQ multiplex PCR; TCRdb's version includes in-frame clones alone and lacks a portion of them. V, J and clone size reflect that table, while D and trimming were determined from the DNA. Seen here are roughly 570,000 clones, 98% observed once, and the top ten hold 0.3%. The junction had 1 base not matched to a gene; V was cut back by 1 base and J by 6 bases. This CDR3 has 12 residues. In germline, CDR1 is GTSNPN, CDR2 SVGIG (reference sequence). This chain uses TRBV30 with TRBJ1-1; TRBD1 matches at 8 bases. The material sequenced was naive CD8+ T cells sorted from blood. This sequence was found in a man aged 25 to 40 in good health. The DNA for the CDR3 is TGTGCCTGGAGTGGGGGACAGGCTGAAGCTTTCTTT. Translated: CAWSGGQAEAFF.